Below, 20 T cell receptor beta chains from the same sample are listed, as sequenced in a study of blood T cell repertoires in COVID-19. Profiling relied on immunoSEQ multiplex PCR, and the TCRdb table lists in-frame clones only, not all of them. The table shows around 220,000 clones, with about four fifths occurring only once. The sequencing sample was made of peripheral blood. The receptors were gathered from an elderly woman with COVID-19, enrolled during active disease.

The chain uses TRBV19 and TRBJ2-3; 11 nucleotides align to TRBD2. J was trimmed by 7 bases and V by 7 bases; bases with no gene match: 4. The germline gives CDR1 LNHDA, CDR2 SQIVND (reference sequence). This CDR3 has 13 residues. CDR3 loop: CASKASGGNTQYF. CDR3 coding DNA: TGTGCCAGTAAGGCTAGCGGGGGGAATACGCAGTATTTT.

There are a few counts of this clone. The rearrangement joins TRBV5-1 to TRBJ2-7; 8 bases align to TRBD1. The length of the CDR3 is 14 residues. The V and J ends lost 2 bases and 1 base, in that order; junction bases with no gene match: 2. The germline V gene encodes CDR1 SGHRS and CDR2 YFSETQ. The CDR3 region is CASSFTGGSYEQYF. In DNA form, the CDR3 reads TGCGCCAGCAGCTTCACAGGGGGGTCCTACGAGCAGTACTTC. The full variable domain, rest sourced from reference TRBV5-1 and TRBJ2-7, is KAGVTQTPRYLIKTRGQQVTLSCSPISGHRSVSWYQQTPGQGLQFLFEYFSETQRNKGNFPGRFSGRQFSNSRSEMNVSTLELGDSALYLCASSFTGGSYEQYFGPGTRLTVT.

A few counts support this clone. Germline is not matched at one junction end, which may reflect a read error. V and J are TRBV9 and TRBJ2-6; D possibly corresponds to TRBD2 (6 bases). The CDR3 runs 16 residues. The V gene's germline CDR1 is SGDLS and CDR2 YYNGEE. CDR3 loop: CASSVAVTGGVNVLTF. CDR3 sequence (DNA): TGTGCCAGCAGCGTAGCCGTCACCGGCGGGGTCAACGTCCTGACTTTC.

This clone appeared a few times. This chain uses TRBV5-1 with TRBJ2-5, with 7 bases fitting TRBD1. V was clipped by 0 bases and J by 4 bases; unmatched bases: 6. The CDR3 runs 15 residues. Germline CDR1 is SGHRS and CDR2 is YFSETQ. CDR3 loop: CASSLAGDRVETQYF. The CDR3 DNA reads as TGCGCCAGCAGCTTGGCCGGCGACAGGGTAGAGACCCAGTACTTC.

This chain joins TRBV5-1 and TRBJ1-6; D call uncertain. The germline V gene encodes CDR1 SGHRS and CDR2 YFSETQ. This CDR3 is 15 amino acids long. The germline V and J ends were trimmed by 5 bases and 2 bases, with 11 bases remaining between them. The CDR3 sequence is CASRELQTYNSPLHF. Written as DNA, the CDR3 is TGCGCCAGCAGGGAGTTGCAAACCTATAATTCACCCCTCCACTTT.

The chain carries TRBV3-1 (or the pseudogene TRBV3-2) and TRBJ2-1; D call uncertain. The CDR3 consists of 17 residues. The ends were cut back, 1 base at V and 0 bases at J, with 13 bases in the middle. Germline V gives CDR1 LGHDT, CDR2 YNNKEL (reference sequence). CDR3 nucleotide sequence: TGTGCCAGCAGCCAAGTTTTTGCCGCTAGCTCCTACAATGAGCAGTTCTTC. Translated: CASSQVFAASSYNEQFF.

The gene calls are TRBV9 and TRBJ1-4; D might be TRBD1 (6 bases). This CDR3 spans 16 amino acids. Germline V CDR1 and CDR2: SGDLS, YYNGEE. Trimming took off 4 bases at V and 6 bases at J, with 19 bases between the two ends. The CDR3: CASSPTDGGRYEKLFF. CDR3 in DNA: TGTGCCAGCAGCCCTACCGACGGGGGGCGTTATGAAAAACTGTTTTTT.

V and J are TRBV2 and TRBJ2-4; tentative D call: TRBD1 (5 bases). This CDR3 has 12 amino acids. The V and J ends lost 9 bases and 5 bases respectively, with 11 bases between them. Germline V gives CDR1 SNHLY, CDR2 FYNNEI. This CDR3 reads CASRGPENIQYF. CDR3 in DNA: TGTGCCAGTAGGGGCCCTGAAAACATTCAGTACTTC.

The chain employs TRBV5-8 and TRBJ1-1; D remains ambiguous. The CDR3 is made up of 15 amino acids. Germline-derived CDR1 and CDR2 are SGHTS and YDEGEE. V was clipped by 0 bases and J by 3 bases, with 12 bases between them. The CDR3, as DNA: TGTGCCAGCAGCTTGGCCTTGAGGCGGGACACTGAAGCTTTCTTT. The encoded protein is CASSLALRRDTEAFF.

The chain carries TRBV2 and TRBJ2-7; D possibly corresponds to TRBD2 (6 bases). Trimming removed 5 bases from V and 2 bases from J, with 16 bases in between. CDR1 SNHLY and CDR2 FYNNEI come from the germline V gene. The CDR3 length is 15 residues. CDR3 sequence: CASSRRDSGAYEQYF. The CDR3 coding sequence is TGTGCCAGCAGTAGGCGGGACTCGGGGGCCTACGAGCAGTACTTC.

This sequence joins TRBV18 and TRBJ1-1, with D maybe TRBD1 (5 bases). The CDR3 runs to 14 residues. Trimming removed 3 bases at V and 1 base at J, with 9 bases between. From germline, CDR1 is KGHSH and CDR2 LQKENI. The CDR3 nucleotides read TGTGCCAGCTCACCTGACCAGGGGAACACTGAAGCTTTCTTT. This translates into CASSPDQGNTEAFF.

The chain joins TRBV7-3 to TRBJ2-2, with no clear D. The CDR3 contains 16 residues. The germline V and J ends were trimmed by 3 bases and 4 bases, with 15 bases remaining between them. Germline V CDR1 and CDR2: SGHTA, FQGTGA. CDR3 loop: CASSFFSSLGTGELFF. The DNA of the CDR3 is TGTGCCAGCAGCTTTTTTTCTAGTCTGGGCACCGGGGAGCTGTTTTTT.

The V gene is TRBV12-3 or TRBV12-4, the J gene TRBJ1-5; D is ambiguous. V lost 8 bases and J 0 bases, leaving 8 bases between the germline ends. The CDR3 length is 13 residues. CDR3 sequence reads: CASAIYSNQPQHF. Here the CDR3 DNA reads TGTGCCAGCGCGATATATAGCAATCAGCCCCAGCATTTT.

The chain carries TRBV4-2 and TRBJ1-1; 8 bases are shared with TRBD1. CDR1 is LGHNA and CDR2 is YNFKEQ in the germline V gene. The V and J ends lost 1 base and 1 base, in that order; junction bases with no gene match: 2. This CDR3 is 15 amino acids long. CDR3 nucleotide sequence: TGTGCCAGCAGCCAAGGGCAGGGGGCGAACACTGAAGCTTTCTTT. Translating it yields CASSQGQGANTEAFF.

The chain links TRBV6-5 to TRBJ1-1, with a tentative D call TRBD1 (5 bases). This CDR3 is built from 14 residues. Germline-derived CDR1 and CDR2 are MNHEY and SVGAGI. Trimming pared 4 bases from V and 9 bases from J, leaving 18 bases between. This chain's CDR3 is CASSSFRDSGKAFF. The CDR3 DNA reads TGTGCCAGCAGTTCCTTCAGGGACTCGGGGAAAGCTTTCTTT.

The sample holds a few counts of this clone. In DNA form, the CDR3 reads TGTGCCACAGGGCGGGTGGACAGTAACACCGGGGAGCTGTTTTTT. Its protein is CATGRVDSNTGELFF. The genes are TRBV2 and TRBJ2-2; TRBD1 might be the D (6 bases). This CDR3 region has 15 residues. The V end lost 10 bases, the J end lost 2 bases, and 17 bases lay between the germline ends. From germline, CDR1 is SNHLY and CDR2 FYNNEI.

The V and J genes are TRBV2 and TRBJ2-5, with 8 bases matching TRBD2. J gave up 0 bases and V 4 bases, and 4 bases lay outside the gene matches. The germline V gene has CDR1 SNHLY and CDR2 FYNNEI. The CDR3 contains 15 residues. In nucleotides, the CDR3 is TGTGCCAGCAGTGGAGTAGCGGGGCACCAAGAGACCCAGTACTTC. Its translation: CASSGVAGHQETQYF.

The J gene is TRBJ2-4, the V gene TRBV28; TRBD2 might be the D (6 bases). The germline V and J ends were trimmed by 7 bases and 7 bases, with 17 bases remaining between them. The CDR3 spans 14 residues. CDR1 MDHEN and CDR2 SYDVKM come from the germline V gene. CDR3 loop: CASTPGGSPNIQYF. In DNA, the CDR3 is TGTGCCAGCACCCCTGGAGGGTCCCCGAACATTCAGTACTTC.

CDR3 amino acids: CASSLVQNTDTQYF. CDR3 nucleotides: TGTGCCAGCAGCTTGGTACAGAACACAGATACGCAGTATTTT. This chain joins TRBV5-4 and TRBJ2-3; D gene unclear. This CDR3 comprises 14 residues. Per the germline V gene, CDR1 is SGHNT and CDR2 is YYREEE (reference sequence). V was pared by 0 bases and J by 2 bases, with 7 bases between.

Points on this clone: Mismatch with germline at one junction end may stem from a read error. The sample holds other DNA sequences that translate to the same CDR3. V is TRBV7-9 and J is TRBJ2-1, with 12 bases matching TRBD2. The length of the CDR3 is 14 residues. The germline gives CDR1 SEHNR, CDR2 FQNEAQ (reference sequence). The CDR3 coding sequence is TGTGCCAGCAGCCTAGCGGGAGGGTACAATGAGCAGTTCTTC. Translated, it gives CASSLAGGYNEQFF.